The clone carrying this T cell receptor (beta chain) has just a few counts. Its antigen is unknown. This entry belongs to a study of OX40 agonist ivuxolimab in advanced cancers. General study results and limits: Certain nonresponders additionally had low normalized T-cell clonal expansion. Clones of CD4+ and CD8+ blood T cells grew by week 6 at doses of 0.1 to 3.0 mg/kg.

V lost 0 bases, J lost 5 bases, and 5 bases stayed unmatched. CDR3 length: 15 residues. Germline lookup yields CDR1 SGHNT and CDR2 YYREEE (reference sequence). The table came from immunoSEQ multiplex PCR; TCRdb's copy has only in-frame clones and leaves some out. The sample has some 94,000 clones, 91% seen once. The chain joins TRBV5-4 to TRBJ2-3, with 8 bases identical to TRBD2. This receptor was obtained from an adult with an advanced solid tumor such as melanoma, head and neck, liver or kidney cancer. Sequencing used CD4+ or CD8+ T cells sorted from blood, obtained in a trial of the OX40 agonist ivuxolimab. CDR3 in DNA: TGTGCCAGCAGCTTGGGAGCGGGGGAGGGAGATACGCAGTATTTT. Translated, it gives CASSLGAGEGDTQYF.